There are many counts of the clone carrying this TCR beta chain. What it recognizes is unknown. All TCR cDNA molecules were individually tagged with a unique molecular identifier. TCRdb reprocessed the 5' RACE reads via MiXCR and lists one record per CDR3 protein. The sample lists approximately 10,000 distinct CDR3 sequences; more than 12% were seen once. This entry belongs to a study of spatial heterogeneity in lung cancer. Whole-study results and caveats: Expanded TCRs classified as ubiquitous or regional were counted, and these counts tracked ubiquitous and regional nonsynonymous mutations, respectively. Tumor mutation count correlated with how many alpha and beta TCRs expanded intratumorally.

Documented time point: sample taken at primary tumor resection. Material for sequencing was whole RNA from tumor, nontumor lung or frozen PBMC, left unsorted. V lost 3 bases and J 3 bases, leaving 6 bases between the germline ends. The CDR3 consists of 12 residues. CDR1 is SGHAT and CDR2 is FQNNGV in the germline V gene. The rearrangement links TRBV11-2 to TRBJ2-7; D not certain. Sequences were derived from lung tumor tissue, sampled at surgery. This TCR was recovered from a male donor with early-stage non-small cell lung cancer. The CDR3 nucleotides read TGTGCCAGCAGCTTCGGTTACTACGAGCAGTACTTC. Amino acid sequence: CASSFGYYEQYF.